This T cell receptor (beta chain) was sequenced for a study of T cell responses to AZD1222 COVID-19 vaccine. Overall study findings and caveats: Regions left unmutated in variants are reportedly the target of nearly half of spike-specific TCRs. When two AZD1222 doses had been given, Spike-specific TCR breadth and depth rose.

As to this clone: Its antigen is as yet unknown.

Only in-frame clones appear in the TCRdb table, and some are missing; sequencing was by immunoSEQ multiplex PCR. The sample records 100,000 or so clones, around 94% being singletons. The V gene's germline CDR1 is SGHDT and CDR2 YYEEEE. The CDR3 extends over 13 amino acids. V lost 5 bases to trimming and J lost 4 bases, with 12 bases between them. The sample here was peripheral blood, taken on day 0 of AZD1222 vaccination. V usage is TRBV5-6 and J usage is TRBJ1-1, with D perhaps TRBD1 (6 bases). The source is an adult in good health. DNA of the CDR3: TGTGCCAGCAGTTATCAGGGGCCCACTGAAGCTTTCTTT. Translating gives CASSYQGPTEAFF.